This T cell receptor (beta chain) was identified during a study of blood T cell repertoires in COVID-19. Study overall: The study drew acute and convalescent COVID-19 samples from the United States, Italy and Spain. Nucleic acid was either cDNA or gDNA, and it came from T cells, B-cell-depleted T cells, or PBMCs.

Authors' processing steps: Nucleated cell number was recorded as an estimate derived from reference gene primer amplification. The repertoire was sequenced with immunoSEQ multiplex PCR; TCRdb's copy has only in-frame clones and lacks some. Clonal size and the V and J genes are those of that table, whereas D and trimming came from the DNA. Of approximately 61,000 clones in the sample, around 80% are singletons; the top ten hold less than 7%. This CDR3 region has 16 residues. In germline, CDR1 is MGHRA, CDR2 YSYEKL. V lost 2 bases, J lost 0 bases, and 6 bases stayed unmatched. The sequenced sample was peripheral blood. The chain employs TRBV4-1 and TRBJ1-1; 7 bases align to TRBD1. The source is a woman aged 70 to 79 with acute or convalescent COVID-19. The CDR3 coding sequence is TGCGCCAGCAGCCAACCCCTACAGGGGATGAACACTGAAGCTTTCTTT. Protein sequence: CASSQPLQGMNTEAFF.